These T cell receptor beta chains were read from a single sample in a study of T-cell reconstitution after alpha-beta-depleted transplantation in children. TCRdb reanalysed the PCR reads using MiXCR and keeps one entry per CDR3 protein. The sample consists of about 640,000 distinct CDR3 sequences, 16% of them appearing once. The sample was PBMCs from the stem cell graft donor, taken from the stem cell graft. These receptor sequences come from a human donor who donated a stem cell graft to a child with acute myeloid leukemia. The CDR3 runs from the conserved cysteine through the conserved F or W. The D gene is left open where the match is weak. Clone size appears in some rows only: once, few, many, or a class for an expanded clone.

DNA,CDR3,V,J,size,D
TGTGCCAGCAGCCGAGGGGGACAGGGAACTGAAGCTTTCTTT,CASSRGGQGTEAFF,TRBV7-8,TRBJ1-1,.,TRBD1
TGCGCCAGCCGGGCTGGGGGCGCTGACTATGGCTACACCTTC,CASRAGGADYGYTF,TRBV5-1,TRBJ1-2,.,.
TGCGCCAGCAGCACCGGACTAGCGGGGAACGATGAGCAGTTCTTC,CASSTGLAGNDEQFF,TRBV5-1,TRBJ2-1,few,TRBD2
TGTGCCAGCAGTGAAATCGACAGCTACGAGCAGTACTTC,CASSEIDSYEQYF,TRBV6-1,TRBJ2-7,many,.
TGCAGTGCACGGACTTTGAGCACTGAAGCTTTCTTT,CSARTLSTEAFF,TRBV20-1,TRBJ1-1,few,.
TGCAGTGCTCGGGGTTATAATGAAAAACTGTTTTTT,CSARGYNEKLFF,TRBV20-1,TRBJ1-4,many,.
TGTGCCAGCAGCGGCCGTGAAGCTTTCTTT,CASSGREAFF,TRBV13,TRBJ1-1,.,.
TGTGCCAGCAGTTACTCAGGAGGGGGTCCGCAGTATTTT,CASSYSGGGPQYF,TRBV6-2/TRBV6-3,TRBJ2-3,.,.
TGTGCCAGCGCCTACCAACTAGGGGGCTCCTACGAGCAGTACTTC,CASAYQLGGSYEQYF,TRBV12-3/TRBV12-4,TRBJ2-7,.,.
TGTGCCAGCAGCGCCACACAGACAGGGGCGTTCTACAATGAGCAGTTCTTC,CASSATQTGAFYNEQFF,TRBV9,TRBJ2-1,.,TRBD1